The rows below give T cell receptor beta chains drawn from one sample of a study of blood T cells in healthy people across ages. One entry per CDR3 protein, called by TCRdb with MiXCR from the 5' RACE reads. The sample includes 1.4 million or so distinct CDR3 sequences, roughly two fifths of them seen just once. Sequencing was carried out using blood. These receptors all come from a woman under 30 in good health. Each CDR3 is given with its conserved first and last residue. A D gene is named only where the DNA matches it firmly. A clone size is listed for some rows: how often the clone was seen (once, few, many), or a class if it is expanded.

cdr3_aa cdr3_nt cdr3_length j_call v_call clone_size d_call
CVSLSGSLNEQFF TGTGTCAGTTTGAGCGGGAGTTTAAATGAGCAGTTCTTC 13 TRBJ2-1 TRBV12-3/TRBV12-4 once TRBD2
CASSSWTGEEQYF TGTGCCAGCAGCTCTTGGACAGGGGAAGAGCAGTACTTC 13 TRBJ2-4 TRBV11-3 few TRBD1
CASSAYTSGGGEKLFF TGTGCCAGCAGCGCATACACCTCAGGGGGCGGCGAAAAACTGTTTTTT 16 TRBJ1-4 TRBV7-2 - TRBD1
CASSLLGQETQYF TGTGCCAGCAGTTTATTGGGGCAAGAGACCCAGTACTTC 13 TRBJ2-5 TRBV12-3/TRBV12-4 many -
CASSSSGAQYNEQFF TGTGCCAGCAGCTCGTCAGGGGCCCAATACAATGAGCAGTTCTTC 15 TRBJ2-1 TRBV7-2 - -
CASSPDTGGSRTEAFF TGTGCCAGCTCGCCGGACACAGGGGGATCGAGGACTGAAGCTTTCTTT 16 TRBJ1-1 TRBV18 - TRBD1
CASSLEGYSTDTQYF TGTGCCAGCAGCTTAGAGGGGTATAGCACAGATACGCAGTATTTT 15 TRBJ2-3 TRBV7-3 many -
CASSPRAGVRYEQYF TGTGCCAGCAGCCCAAGGGCGGGAGTAAGGTACGAGCAGTACTTC 15 TRBJ2-7 TRBV2 - TRBD2
CASSVVGTSGINEQFF TGTGCCAGCAGCGTAGTTGGGACTAGCGGGATCAATGAGCAGTTCTTC 16 TRBJ2-1 TRBV9 - TRBD2
CASSPPPGSEKLFF TGTGCCAGCAGCCCGCCACCTGGAAGTGAAAAACTGTTTTTT 14 TRBJ1-4 TRBV5-5 - -
CSVEDRWGLAYNEQFF TGCAGCGTTGAAGACCGTTGGGGACTAGCTTACAATGAGCAGTTCTTC 16 TRBJ2-1 TRBV29-1 - TRBD2
CASSQDPRDGIYNEQFF TGTGCCAGCAGCCAAGATCCTCGGGACGGGATTTACAATGAGCAGTTCTTC 17 TRBJ2-1 TRBV4-2 few -
CSATEGRTSLDEQFF TGCAGTGCAACTGAGGGGCGGACCTCCTTGGATGAGCAGTTCTTC 15 TRBJ2-1 TRBV20-1 few -
CASSLYDIQYF TGTGCCAGCAGTTTATACGACATTCAGTACTTC 11 TRBJ2-4 TRBV12-3/TRBV12-4 - -
CASSRSSGANEKLFF TGTGCCAGCAGTCGATCATCAGGGGCCAATGAAAAACTGTTTTTT 15 TRBJ1-4 TRBV28 few -
CASRPAGGRNEQYF TGTGCCAGCAGGCCCGCAGGGGGCCGAAATGAGCAGTACTTC 14 TRBJ2-5 TRBV7-9 few TRBD1
CASSNSGRATETQYF TGTGCCAGCAGTAACAGCGGGAGGGCCACGGAGACCCAGTACTTC 15 TRBJ2-5 TRBV7-9 - TRBD2
CASSSYRGPNYEQYF TGTGCCAGCAGTTCCTACAGGGGTCCAAACTACGAGCAGTACTTC 15 TRBJ2-7 TRBV6-2/TRBV6-3 - TRBD1
CASSHPVPRGSSYNEQFF TGTGCCAGCAGCCATCCCGTCCCCCGCGGAAGCTCCTACAATGAGCAGTTCTTC 18 TRBJ2-1 TRBV4-2 - -
CASSLEGSETQYF TGTGCCAGCAGCCTCGAAGGGTCTGAGACCCAGTACTTC 13 TRBJ2-5 TRBV5-1 - -
CSASRVYGTNTQYF TGCAGTGCGTCCAGGGTTTATGGCACAAATACGCAGTATTTT 14 TRBJ2-3 TRBV20-1 - -
CASSYSGIAGANTDTQYF TGTGCCAGCAGTTACTCCGGGATAGCGGGGGCCAACACAGATACGCAGTATTTT 18 TRBJ2-3 TRBV6-5 - TRBD2
CTSSQAAGRRGLNYGYTF TGTACCAGCAGCCAAGCGGCGGGAAGACGCGGTTTAAACTATGGCTACACCTTC 18 TRBJ1-2 TRBV14 once -
CASSGVSVSGTSTGELFF TGTGCCAGCAGTGGTGTAAGTGTGAGCGGGACGAGCACCGGGGAGCTGTTTTTT 18 TRBJ2-2 TRBV2 - TRBD2
CSVRGDTQYF TGCAGCGTTAGGGGAGATACGCAGTATTTT 10 TRBJ2-3 TRBV29-1 many -
CASLRESTDTQYF TGTGCCAGCCTGCGGGAGAGCACAGATACGCAGTATTTT 13 TRBJ2-3 TRBV2 few TRBD2
CSARDPIRQDTEAFF TGCAGTGCTAGAGATCCGATCAGACAGGACACTGAAGCTTTCTTT 15 TRBJ1-1 TRBV20-1 - -
CASSGIANYGYTF TGTGCCAGCAGTGGGATAGCTAACTATGGCTACACCTTC 13 TRBJ1-2 TRBV6-1 - -
CASSYSTPSYNEQFF TGTGCCAGCAGTTACTCGACACCTAGCTATAATGAGCAGTTCTTC 15 TRBJ2-1 TRBV6-5 few -
CASSFTGYGYTF TGTGCCAGCAGCTTCACTGGTTATGGCTACACCTTC 12 TRBJ1-2 TRBV12-3/TRBV12-4 many -
CSARVNLAGQQFF TGCAGTGCTAGAGTGAATCTAGCGGGTCAGCAGTTCTTC 13 TRBJ2-1 TRBV20-1 - TRBD2
CSARRASGVETQYF TGCAGTGCTAGAAGGGCTAGCGGGGTGGAGACCCAGTACTTC 14 TRBJ2-5 TRBV20-1 - TRBD2
CASSPGTGWNTEAFF TGTGCCAGCAGCCCTGGGACAGGGTGGAACACTGAAGCTTTCTTT 15 TRBJ1-1 TRBV12-3/TRBV12-4 few TRBD1